This TCR beta chain was found in a study of somatic mutations in cytotoxic T cells in rheumatoid arthritis. Study overall: At nearly 100% purity, some V beta antibody-stained T-cell populations were flow-sorted, and these included V beta1+ cells that were sequenced for TCRB.

The ends were cut back, 7 bases at V and 5 bases at J, with 17 bases in the middle. The V gene's germline CDR1 is MNHNS and CDR2 SASEGT. The CDR3 runs to 14 residues. The data were produced by immunoSEQ multiplex PCR, yet TCRdb's version contains in-frame clones alone and is incomplete. The data show around 15,000 clones, roughly four fifths seen once. After CD4+ and CD8+ cells were isolated by positive magnetic bead selection, their purity was checked by flow cytometry. Sample: CD8+ T cells sorted from blood. This clonotype originated in a woman aged 45-65 years with rheumatoid arthritis. The chain has TRBV6-1 and TRBJ1-2, with D maybe TRBD1 (6 bases). The CDR3 DNA is TGTGCCAGCATGGCGGACAGAGGACTTTATGGCTACACCTTC. This translates into CASMADRGLYGYTF.